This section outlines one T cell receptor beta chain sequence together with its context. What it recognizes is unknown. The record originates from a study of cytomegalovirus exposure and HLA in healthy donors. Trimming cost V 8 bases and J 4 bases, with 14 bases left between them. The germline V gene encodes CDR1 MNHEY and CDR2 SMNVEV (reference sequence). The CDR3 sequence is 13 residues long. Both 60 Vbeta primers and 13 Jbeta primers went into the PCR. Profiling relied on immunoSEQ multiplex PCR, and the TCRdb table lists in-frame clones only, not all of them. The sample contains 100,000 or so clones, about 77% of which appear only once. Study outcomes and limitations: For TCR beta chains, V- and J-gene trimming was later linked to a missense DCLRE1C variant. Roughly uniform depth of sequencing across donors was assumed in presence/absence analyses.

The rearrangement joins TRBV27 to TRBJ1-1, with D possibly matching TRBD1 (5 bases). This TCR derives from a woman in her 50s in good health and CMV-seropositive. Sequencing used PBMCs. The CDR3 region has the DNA TGTGCCAGCGGGCCGGTTAGGGGCACTGAAGCTTTCTTT. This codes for CASGPVRGTEAFF.